These 32 T cell receptor beta chains share one sample of origin, sequenced in a study of graft-versus-host responses after intestinal transplantation (dated by TCRdb to about 2021). To isolate intraepithelial and lamina propria lymphocytes from graft specimens, dithiothreitol, EDTA incubations and collagenase D digestion were used. The method behind the library was the immunoSEQ multiplex PCR assay. Not all clones reach the TCRdb copy of this immuneACCESS table, which keeps in-frame sequences only. Checked studies attribute under half of the gap to unresolved V genes and leave the rest unexplained. The sample data list 40,000 or so clones, and around 90% of these were observed just once. Around 17% of the sample is taken by the ten largest. The source was ileum tissue, collected approximately 210 days after intestinal transplant. The receptors here all came from a human patient who received an intestinal transplant, so some T cells may come from the graft donor.

This CDR3 reads CASSESSQSIGEKLFF. In nucleotides, the CDR3 is TGCGCCAGCAGTGAGTCGAGTCAGAGTATCGGGGAAAAACTGTTTTTT. The rearrangement uses TRBV10-2 and TRBJ1-4; D not certain. Trimming left V 0 bases short and J 8 bases short, with 16 bases between. Germline assignment: CDR1 WSHSY and CDR2 SAAADI. The CDR3 has 16 amino acids.

V usage is TRBV9 and J usage is TRBJ2-3; unclear D gene. Germline lookup yields CDR1 SGDLS and CDR2 YYNGEE. CDR3 size: 15 residues. With 4 bases removed from V and 0 bases from J, the gap between germline ends came to 12 bases. In DNA form, the CDR3 reads TGTGCCAGCAGCCCCCGGTCTGTCAGCACAGATACGCAGTATTTT. This sequence encodes CASSPRSVSTDTQYF.

About this clone itself: Different DNA sequences within this sample yield the same CDR3. V and J are TRBV6-1 and TRBJ2-7; no firm D call. Trimming took off 6 bases at V and 0 bases at J, with 9 bases between the two ends. The CDR3 loop spans 13 amino acids. CDR1 MNHNS and CDR2 SASEGT come from the germline V gene. Here the CDR3 DNA reads TGTGCCAGCAGGGACCGCTACTCCTACGAGCAGTACTTC. Amino acids: CASRDRYSYEQYF.

This sequence joins TRBV5-1 and TRBJ2-4, with D possibly TRBD1 on 5 matching bases. The CDR3 has 16 amino acids. CDR1 and CDR2 from the germline V gene are SGHRS and YFSETQ. Trimming took 1 base from V and 0 from J, leaving 11 bases between them. CDR3 bases: TGCGCCAGCAGCTTGCCCGACAGTTTAGCCAAAAACATTCAGTACTTC. Its translation: CASSLPDSLAKNIQYF.

In this sample, this clone turned up a few times. The rearrangement joins TRBV4-1 to TRBJ1-2, with TRBD1 matching over 8 bases. V lost 4 bases and J lost 1; bases outside the gene matches: 8. The CDR3 runs to 16 residues. CDR1 is MGHRA and CDR2 is YSYEKL in the germline V gene. This CDR3 reads CASSLAGGQVNYGYTF. In DNA, the CDR3 is TGCGCCAGCAGCCTTGCGGGGGGACAGGTTAACTATGGCTACACCTTC.

The chain recombines TRBV5-8 with TRBJ2-7, with TRBD2 matching over 9 bases. CDR1 SGHTS and CDR2 YDEGEE come from the germline V gene. The V gene end was trimmed by 1 base and the J gene end by 0 bases; junction bases not matched to a gene: 2. This CDR3 contains 15 residues. Here the CDR3 DNA reads TGTGCCAGCAGCTTGTGGACTAGCGCCTCCTACGAGCAGTACTTC. This encodes CASSLWTSASYEQYF.

The chain joins TRBV6-6 to TRBJ2-1; D perhaps matches TRBD1 (6 bases). The CDR3 runs to 16 residues. Trimming shortened V by 2 bases and J by 2 bases, and 13 bases separated the two germline ends. The V gene's germline CDR1 is MNHNY and CDR2 SVGAGI (reference sequence). The CDR3 sequence: CASSYPPGTPYNEQFF. CDR3 sequence (DNA): TGTGCCAGCAGTTACCCCCCCGGGACACCCTACAATGAGCAGTTCTTC.

The rearrangement joins TRBV5-4 to TRBJ2-7, with D perhaps given as TRBD1 or TRBD2 (5 bases each). This CDR3 spans 13 amino acids. Germline values: CDR1 SGHNT, CDR2 YYREEE (reference sequence). Trimming pared 4 bases from V and 5 bases from J, leaving 13 bases between. The CDR3 region is CASSPTGLNEQYF. CDR3 nucleotides: TGTGCCAGCAGCCCCACGGGGCTCAACGAGCAGTACTTC.

This clone turned up a few times. The chain links TRBV20-1 to TRBJ1-1; D is ambiguous. Trimming took 6 bases from V and 8 from J, leaving 10 bases between them. There are 10 residues in the CDR3. Germline-derived CDR1 and CDR2 are DFQATT and SNEGSKA (reference sequence). CDR3 nucleotide sequence: TGCAGTGCCCGAGATCCCGAAGCTTTCTTT. Translated, it gives CSARDPEAFF.

The V and J genes are TRBV4-1 and TRBJ1-3; D is ambiguous. Between the trimmed V and J ends, which lost 4 bases and 0 bases, there was a span of 10 bases. This CDR3 is built from 15 residues. CDR1 is MGHRA, CDR2 YSYEKL, per germline. The CDR3 protein is CASSPDPSSGNTIYF. The CDR3 DNA follows: TGCGCCAGCAGCCCAGACCCTAGCTCTGGAAACACCATATATTTT.

V gene TRBV4-2 combines with J gene TRBJ2-1, with TRBD2 matching 7 bases. The junction had 3 bases not matched to a gene; V was cut back by 1 base and J by 0 bases. The CDR3 runs 16 residues. The germline gives CDR1 LGHNA, CDR2 YNFKEQ. The CDR3 is CASSQVSGISYNEQFF. Here the CDR3 DNA reads TGTGCCAGCAGCCAAGTCAGCGGGATCTCCTACAATGAGCAGTTCTTC.

The chain has TRBV7-3 and TRBJ1-1; no definite D call. The CDR3 length is 13 residues. The V gene lost 4 bases and the J gene lost 3 bases, with 9 bases spanning the gap. CDR1 is SGHTA and CDR2 is FQGTGA in the germline V gene. This CDR3 is CASSYAPDTEAFF. The DNA of the CDR3 is TGTGCCAGCAGCTACGCCCCGGACACTGAAGCTTTCTTT.

The V gene is TRBV11-2, the J gene TRBJ1-2; D call uncertain. V gave up 5 bases and J gave up 1 base, with 8 bases separating them. Germline CDR1 SGHAT, CDR2 FQNNGV. The CDR3 totals 13 residues. The CDR3 loop is CASSRDGNYGYTF. In DNA form, the CDR3 reads TGTGCCAGCAGCCGTGACGGTAACTATGGCTACACCTTC.

This sequence joins TRBV5-6 and TRBJ1-3, with D unclear. The CDR3 length is 14 residues. V shed 3 bases and J shed 0 bases, with 7 bases lying between them. Germline assignment: CDR1 SGHDT and CDR2 YYEEEE. The CDR3 DNA reads TGTGCCAGCAGCTCCGACACCTCTGGAAACACCATATATTTT. Translating gives CASSSDTSGNTIYF.

This rearrangement joins TRBV5-6 to TRBJ2-1; D not resolved. Trimming pared 0 bases from V and 4 bases from J, leaving 5 bases between. Germline loops: CDR1 SGHDT, CDR2 YYEEEE. The CDR3 loop spans 13 amino acids. CDR3 sequence: CASSLESYNEQFF. The CDR3 DNA is TGTGCCAGCAGCTTGGAGTCTTACAATGAGCAGTTCTTC.

J is TRBJ2-7 and V is TRBV28; TRBD2 is a possible D gene (6 bases). V lost 6 bases and J lost 3, with 15 bases in between. CDR3 length equals 14 residues. The germline V gene has CDR1 MDHEN and CDR2 SYDVKM. The CDR3 nucleotides read TGTGCCAGCAGACCCCACGGGCGGGACTACGAGCAGTACTTC. It codes for CASRPHGRDYEQYF.

This chain joins TRBV2 and TRBJ2-3; possibly TRBD1 for D (5 bases). V gave up 7 bases and J gave up 1 base, with 12 bases separating them. The length of the CDR3 is 14 residues. Looked up from germline, CDR1 is SNHLY and CDR2 is FYNNEI. CDR3 protein: CASNEGAGTDTQYF. DNA of the CDR3: TGTGCCAGCAACGAAGGGGCCGGCACAGATACGCAGTATTTT. Variable domain in full (rest from reference TRBV2 and TRBJ2-3): EPEVTQTPSHQVTQMGQEVILRCVPISNHLYFYWYRQILGQKVEFLVSFYNNEISEKSEIFDDQFSVERPDGSNFTLKIRSTKLEDSAMYFCASNEGAGTDTQYFGPGTRLTVL.

The V and J genes are TRBV28 and TRBJ2-2; possibly TRBD1 for D (6 bases). V was shortened by 6 bases and J by 5 bases, with 16 bases between the two germline ends. The CDR3 consists of 15 residues. CDR1 and CDR2 from the germline V gene are MDHEN and SYDVKM. The CDR3 DNA is TGTGCCAGCAGGGGGTGGGGGCGCGGGACCGGGGAGCTGTTTTTT. Protein product: CASRGWGRGTGELFF.

The chain is built from TRBV11-1 and TRBJ2-7; tentative D call: TRBD2 (5 bases). The germline V gene has CDR1 SGHAT and CDR2 FQDESV (reference sequence). The V end was cut by 0 bases, the J end by 7 bases, with 10 bases between. CDR3 length: 13 amino acids. The CDR3 loop is CASSLAGEDEQYF. The CDR3 DNA reads TGTGCCAGCAGCTTAGCGGGAGAGGATGAGCAGTACTTC.

The chain has TRBV7-2 and TRBJ2-3; D unclear. From germline, CDR1 is SGHTA and CDR2 FQGNSA. V lost 1 base and J 6 bases, leaving 2 bases between the germline ends. This CDR3 has 11 amino acids. The chain's CDR3 is CASSLEDTQYF. As DNA, the CDR3 is TGTGCCAGCAGCTTAGAGGATACGCAGTATTTT.

By share, this clone ranks as medium-sized (0.01 to 0.1%). This rearrangement joins TRBV10-3 to TRBJ2-7, with 9 bases fitting TRBD1. The CDR3 is 16 amino acids. Trimming cost V 5 bases and J 3 bases; bases outside gene matches: 11. Germline V lookup: CDR1 ENHRY, CDR2 SYGVKD. The CDR3 nucleotides are TGTGCCATCAGTCGTACCGGGACAGGGATTAACTACGAGCAGTACTTC. It is translated as CAISRTGTGINYEQYF.

The chain couples TRBV27 to TRBJ1-2, with D perhaps matching TRBD1 (5 bases). This CDR3 spans 16 amino acids. Trimming left V 6 bases short and J 4 bases short, with 21 bases between. The germline CDR1 and CDR2 sequences are MNHEY and SMNVEV (reference sequence). The CDR3 is CASSPAPAGGFYGYTF. The CDR3, as DNA: TGTGCCAGCAGCCCTGCCCCAGCCGGGGGTTTCTATGGCTACACCTTC.

The gene calls are TRBV4-2 and TRBJ2-3; D may be TRBD2 (7 bases). Germline CDR1 and CDR2: LGHNA and YNFKEQ. With 0 bases removed from V and 2 bases from J, the gap between germline ends came to 12 bases. The CDR3 length is 16 residues. The CDR3: CASSQEGGGHTDTQYF. In DNA form, the CDR3 reads TGTGCCAGCAGCCAAGAAGGGGGGGGGCACACAGATACGCAGTATTTT.

The V and J genes are TRBV5-1 and TRBJ2-5; D remains ambiguous. The CDR3 is made up of 14 amino acids. Germline assignment: CDR1 SGHRS and CDR2 YFSETQ. V was shortened by 1 base and J by 2 bases, with 9 bases between the two germline ends. CDR3 sequence: CASSLLSSQETQYF. The CDR3 region has the DNA TGCGCCAGCAGCTTGTTGTCCAGTCAAGAGACCCAGTACTTC. The complete variable domain, with remaining parts taken from reference TRBV5-1 and TRBJ2-5, reads KAGVTQTPRYLIKTRGQQVTLSCSPISGHRSVSWYQQTPGQGLQFLFEYFSETQRNKGNFPGRFSGRQFSNSRSEMNVSTLELGDSALYLCASSLLSSQETQYFGPGTRLLVL.

The chain carries TRBV6-5 and TRBJ2-5; 8 nucleotides agree with TRBD2. The germline V gene encodes CDR1 MNHEY and CDR2 SVGAGI. CDR3 length: 13 residues. With V trimmed by 5 bases and J by 7 bases, 6 bases remained unmatched. In nucleotides, the CDR3 is TGTGCCAGCAGTGAAGCGGGGGTGGGGACCCAGTACTTC. Translating gives CASSEAGVGTQYF.

The sample holds a few counts of this clone. This sample includes further DNA sequences coding for the same CDR3. The genes are TRBV6-5 and TRBJ1-5; D may be TRBD1 (5 bases). V lost 0 bases to trimming and J lost 7 bases, with 13 bases between them. The CDR3 has 15 residues. Germline CDR1 reads MNHEY; CDR2 reads SVGAGI. The CDR3 region is CASSYSGREGQPQHF. As DNA, the CDR3 is TGTGCCAGCAGTTACTCGGGGCGGGAGGGGCAGCCCCAGCATTTT.

This chain joins TRBV7-9 and TRBJ1-1; possibly TRBD1 for D (6 bases). The CDR3 sequence is 14 residues long. Between the trimmed V and J ends, which lost 3 bases and 4 bases, there was a span of 12 bases. Germline V CDR1 and CDR2: SEHNR, FQNEAQ (reference sequence). CDR3 bases: TGTGCCAGCAGCTTCACAGGGATGAGCACTGAAGCTTTCTTT. It is translated as CASSFTGMSTEAFF.

The V gene is TRBV5-1, the J gene TRBJ1-1; D is unresolved. This CDR3 is 13 amino acids long. V dropped 4 bases and J dropped 3 bases, with 10 bases sitting between them. Germline-derived CDR1 and CDR2 are SGHRS and YFSETQ. CDR3 coding DNA: TGCGCCAGCAGCGTCAACATGGACACTGAAGCTTTCTTT. This gives the protein CASSVNMDTEAFF.

V usage is TRBV5-1 and J usage is TRBJ1-6, with D unclear. Per germline, CDR1 SGHRS and CDR2 YFSETQ. The CDR3 runs to 13 residues. Trimming pared 9 bases from V and 2 bases from J, leaving 9 bases between. The CDR3 spells CATYNPYNSPLHF. In DNA, the CDR3 is TGCGCCACATATAACCCCTATAATTCACCCCTCCACTTT.

The count of this clone is one. Here the CDR3 reads CASSIRGTYNEQFF. DNA of the CDR3: TGTGCCAGTAGTATCCGCGGGACCTACAATGAGCAGTTCTTC. The J gene is TRBJ2-1, the V gene TRBV19; D is perhaps TRBD2 (6 bases). The CDR3 length is 14 residues. Germline V gives CDR1 LNHDA, CDR2 SQIVND (reference sequence). Trimming removed 3 bases at V and 2 bases at J, with 8 bases between.

By proportion, this clone is medium-sized. The chain recombines TRBV4-2 with TRBJ2-6; D gene unclear. V was clipped by 0 bases and J by 1 base, with 7 bases between them. The CDR3 sequence is 16 residues long. In germline, CDR1 is LGHNA, CDR2 YNFKEQ. The DNA of the CDR3 is TGTGCCAGCAGCCAAGACGGGTTGTCTGGGGCCAACGTCCTGACTTTC. Translating gives CASSQDGLSGANVLTF.

A single count supports this clone. This sequence joins TRBV10-3 and TRBJ2-7; D is possibly TRBD2 (6 bases). Germline CDR1 and CDR2: ENHRY and SYGVKD. CDR3 length: 12 residues. Between the trimmed V and J ends, which lost 6 bases and 3 bases, there was a span of 9 bases. DNA for the CDR3: TGTGCCATCAGGGGGACTGGCTACGAGCAGTACTTC. Its protein is CAIRGTGYEQYF.